This passage covers 30 T cell receptor beta chains from one sample sequenced in a study of T cells in Graves' hyperthyroidism and ophthalmopathy. Authors of the study amplified TCR beta CDR3 regions from RNA transcripts. First-round RT-PCR targeting the TCR CDR3 was performed with the HTBI primer set. One entry per CDR3 protein results from TCRdb running MiXCR on the multiplex PCR reads. The sample lists hundreds of thousands of distinct CDR3 sequences; around a quarter were seen once. Sequenced input: blood. All receptors come from a man aged 35-49 years with Graves' hyperthyroidism that later progressed to Graves' ophthalmopathy.

In this sample, this clonotype turned up many times. The chain combines TRBV7-2 with TRBJ1-2; the D is unclear. Trimming took off 0 bases at V and 3 bases at J, with 8 bases between the two ends. The CDR3 runs to 14 residues. Looked up from germline, CDR1 is SGHTA and CDR2 is FQGNSA. The CDR3, as DNA: TGTGCCAGCAGCTTAGCCCGGACCTACTATGGCTACACCTTC. Protein product: CASSLARTYYGYTF.

The gene calls are TRBV11-1 and TRBJ1-3; no clear D gene. Trimming took 0 bases from V and 9 from J, leaving 9 bases between them. The germline CDR1 and CDR2 sequences are SGHAT and FQDESV (reference sequence). There are 13 residues in the CDR3. CDR3: CASSLAPRSTIYF. CDR3 nucleotide sequence: TGTGCCAGCAGCTTAGCGCCCCGGAGCACCATATATTTT. The whole variable domain, remainder taken from reference TRBV11-1 and TRBJ1-3, is EAEVAQSPRYKITEKSQAVAFWCDPISGHATLYWYRQILGQGPELLVQFQDESVVDDSQLPKDRFSAERLKGVDSTLKIQPAELGDSAMYLCASSLAPRSTIYFGEGSWLTVV.

This clonotype showed up many times. The chain combines TRBV6-2 or TRBV6-3 with TRBJ2-5; perhaps TRBD2 as D (6 bases). Germline V lookup: CDR1 MNHEY, CDR2 SVGEGT. The CDR3 sequence is 16 residues long. Trimming removed 6 bases from V and 0 bases from J, with 17 bases in between. The CDR3 DNA reads TGTGCCAGCAGCCGACGAATAGCGGACGACCAAGAGACCCAGTACTTC. Its protein is CASSRRIADDQETQYF.

This clonotype was seen a few times. The chain uses TRBV11-2 and TRBJ2-3; no clear D gene. The CDR3 consists of 16 residues. Trimming pared 5 bases from V and 1 base from J, leaving 16 bases between. CDR1 and CDR2 (germline): SGHAT, FQNNGV. DNA for the CDR3: TGTGCCAGCAGCCCGCAAGGGATACCCCGCACAGATACGCAGTATTTT. Protein: CASSPQGIPRTDTQYF.

This clonotype appeared many times. The rearrangement links TRBV4-2 to TRBJ1-5; no definite D call. V lost 0 bases and J 6 bases, leaving 12 bases between the germline ends. Germline V gene sequence: CDR1 LGHNA, CDR2 YNFKEQ. The CDR3 covers 15 residues. Here the CDR3 reads CASSQDKLFGQPQHF. DNA of the CDR3: TGTGCCAGCAGCCAAGATAAACTCTTCGGTCAGCCCCAGCATTTT.

This sequence joins TRBV12-3 or TRBV12-4 and TRBJ2-7; 10 nucleotides match TRBD1. The V gene end was trimmed by 5 bases and the J gene end by 3 bases; junction bases not matched to a gene: 4. The CDR3 consists of 14 residues. The CDR3 loop is CASSDGTGDYEQYF. CDR3 bases: TGTGCCAGCAGTGACGGGACAGGGGACTACGAGCAGTACTTC.

This clonotype came up a few times. The rearrangement uses TRBV28 and TRBJ1-1; D unclear. The CDR3 has 11 amino acids. V was pared by 6 bases and J by 3 bases, with 5 bases between. CDR1 and CDR2 from the germline V gene are MDHEN and SYDVKM. CDR3 region: CASRDYTEAFF. In DNA form, the CDR3 reads TGTGCCAGCAGAGATTACACTGAAGCTTTCTTT.

In this sample, this clonotype turned up many times. With a much larger clone just one base away, this may be a read error. The chain uses TRBV12-3 or TRBV12-4 and TRBJ1-2, with TRBD1 identical over 7 bases. This CDR3 is built from 13 residues. CDR3 amino acids: CASSDRDRGGCTF. The CDR3 DNA reads TGTGCCAGCAGTGACCGGGACAGAGGTGGCTGCACCTTC.

The V and J genes are TRBV15 and TRBJ2-2, with TRBD2 as a possible D gene (5 bases). Germline lookup yields CDR1 LNHNV and CDR2 YYDKDF (reference sequence). The V gene lost 1 base and the J gene lost 6 bases, with 6 bases spanning the gap. This CDR3 comprises 13 residues. The CDR3: CATSRAGAGELFF. The CDR3 nucleotides are TGTGCCACCAGCAGAGCCGGGGCCGGGGAGCTGTTTTTT.

The V and J genes are TRBV7-2 and TRBJ1-1; the D is unclear. Germline CDR1 reads SGHTA; CDR2 reads FQGNSA. This CDR3 is built from 16 residues. V gave up 0 bases and J gave up 4 bases, with 15 bases separating them. The CDR3 region is CASSLAAGVRVTEAFF. CDR3 coding DNA: TGTGCCAGCAGCTTAGCGGCCGGGGTACGAGTCACTGAAGCTTTCTTT. The variable domain in full, completed from reference TRBV7-2 and TRBJ1-1, reads GAGVSQSPSNKVTEKGKDVELRCDPISGHTALYWYRQSLGQGLEFLIYFQGNSAPDKSGLPSDRFSAERTGGSVSTLTIQRTQQEDSAVYLCASSLAAGVRVTEAFFGQGTRLTVV.

The table lists this clonotype with many counts. The V gene is TRBV15, the J gene TRBJ2-7, with D unclear. The CDR3 spans 12 residues. The V and J ends lost 3 bases and 7 bases respectively, with 10 bases between them. Per germline, CDR1 LNHNV and CDR2 YYDKDF (reference sequence). The CDR3 nucleotides read TGTGCCACCAGCAGCCACCGTGGGGAGCAGTACTTC. Its translation: CATSSHRGEQYF.

The table lists this clonotype with many counts. The V gene is TRBV18, the J gene TRBJ2-5; TRBD1 is a possible D gene (5 bases). CDR1 and CDR2 from the germline V gene are KGHSH and LQKENI. This CDR3 has 14 amino acids. V gave up 4 bases and J gave up 5 bases, with 14 bases separating them. CDR3 in amino acids: CASSRLGVDETQYF. The CDR3 region has the DNA TGTGCCAGCTCACGGTTAGGGGTTGATGAGACCCAGTACTTC.

This clonotype was picked up many times. The chain employs TRBV12-3 or TRBV12-4 and TRBJ2-1; perhaps TRBD2 as D (6 bases). Trimming pared 2 bases from V and 1 base from J, leaving 12 bases between. The CDR3 consists of 16 residues. This chain's CDR3 is CASSLSAGRSYNEQFF. CDR3 bases: TGTGCCAGCAGTTTATCTGCGGGAAGGTCCTACAATGAGCAGTTCTTC.

The table lists this clonotype with a few counts. The V and J genes are TRBV5-1 and TRBJ2-6, with D unclear. The CDR3 is 19 residues long. Between the trimmed V and J ends, which lost 0 bases and 1 base, there was a span of 17 bases. The germline gives CDR1 SGHRS, CDR2 YFSETQ. CDR3 region: CASSLAKGLGFSGANVLTF. The CDR3 DNA reads as TGCGCCAGCAGCTTGGCTAAGGGATTAGGGTTTTCTGGGGCCAACGTCCTGACTTTC.

This clonotype was detected a few times. The chain is built from TRBV6-1 and TRBJ1-2; unclear D gene. Germline values: CDR1 MNHNS, CDR2 SASEGT. CDR3 length: 15 amino acids. Between the trimmed V and J ends, which lost 6 bases and 2 bases, there was a span of 16 bases. CDR3: CASRPPQALNYGYTF. CDR3 DNA sequence: TGTGCCAGCAGACCCCCTCAAGCCCTCAACTATGGCTACACCTTC.

The chain links TRBV28 to TRBJ2-2, with 7 bases aligning to TRBD1. V was clipped by 6 bases and J by 2 bases; unmatched bases: 9. Germline-derived CDR1 and CDR2 are MDHEN and SYDVKM. The CDR3 is 16 amino acids. The DNA for the CDR3 is TGTGCCAGCAGACCCCCCGGGACAGTAAACACCGGGGAGCTGTTTTTT. Protein: CASRPPGTVNTGELFF. The full variable domain, its missing parts supplied by reference TRBV28 and TRBJ2-2, is DVKVTQSSRYLVKRTGEKVFLECVQDMDHENMFWYRQDPGLGLRLIYFSYDVKMKEKGDIPEGYSVSREKKERFSLILESASTNQTSMYLCASRPPGTVNTGELFFGEGSRLTVL.

This clonotype was seen more than once but under ten times. For the CDR3, the DNA is TGTGCCAGCAGGGCCACTAGCGGGAGCGAGACCCAGTACTTC. Translation: CASRATSGSETQYF. The chain couples TRBV2 to TRBJ2-5; 11 positions agree with TRBD2. V trimming: 6 bases; J trimming: 5 bases; junction bases outside the gene matches: 5. Germline CDR1 and CDR2: SNHLY and FYNNEI. This CDR3 has 14 amino acids.

This clonotype was detected many times. The rearrangement links TRBV12-3 or TRBV12-4 to TRBJ1-2; D is unclear. V lost 2 bases and J 3 bases, leaving 10 bases between the germline ends. The CDR3 extends over 14 amino acids. The CDR3 loop is CASSLMAIDYGYTF. CDR3 sequence (DNA): TGTGCCAGCAGTTTAATGGCAATCGACTATGGCTACACCTTC.

This clonotype has at least ten counts. The CDR3 DNA is TGTGCCAGCAAGTATCTCACTTTGGTTGGACAGGGTCACACCGGGGAGCTGTTTTTT. Protein: CASKYLTLVGQGHTGELFF. The chain carries TRBV2 and TRBJ2-2; 8 bases map to TRBD1. CDR3 length: 19 amino acids. Trimming at V came to 7 bases and at J to 3 bases, leaving 19 bases not matched to a gene. In germline, CDR1 is SNHLY, CDR2 FYNNEI. The whole variable domain, filled in from reference TRBV2 and TRBJ2-2, reads EPEVTQTPSHQVTQMGQEVILRCVPISNHLYFYWYRQILGQKVEFLVSFYNNEISEKSEIFDDQFSVERPDGSNFTLKIRSTKLEDSAMYFCASKYLTLVGQGHTGELFFGEGSRLTVL.

This clonotype was seen at least ten times. A junction end diverges from the germline sequence, so it may reflect a read error. The chain combines TRBV28 with TRBJ1-2; D might be TRBD1 (6 bases). Germline V lookup: CDR1 MDHEN, CDR2 SYDVKM. CDR3 length: 14 amino acids. Written as DNA, the CDR3 is TGTGCCCGCAGTTTCCGAGCAGGGGTAAATGGCTACACCTTC. It codes for CARSFRAGVNGYTF.

This clonotype was seen at least ten times. The chain employs TRBV7-9 and TRBJ1-1; D is unresolved. Germline-derived CDR1 and CDR2 are SEHNR and FQNEAQ (reference sequence). The CDR3 totals 14 residues. Trimming removed 4 bases at V and 3 bases at J, with 12 bases between. This chain's CDR3 is CASSWASLYTEAFF. The DNA for the CDR3 is TGTGCCAGCAGCTGGGCCTCTCTCTACACTGAAGCTTTCTTT.

This clonotype was recorded at least ten times. In DNA, the CDR3 is TGTGCCAGCATGGACAGACTCTACGAGCAGTACTTC. This sequence encodes CASMDRLYEQYF. This rearrangement joins TRBV3-1 to TRBJ2-7; the D gene is possibly TRBD1 (6 bases). The V gene's germline CDR1 is LGHDT and CDR2 YNNKEL (reference sequence). Trimming shortened V by 7 bases and J by 3 bases, and 10 bases separated the two germline ends. The CDR3 totals 12 residues.

This clonotype was observed once. The J gene is TRBJ2-7, the V gene TRBV6-1; TRBD1 aligns across 8 bases. The CDR3 totals 15 residues. Per germline, CDR1 MNHNS and CDR2 SASEGT. V shed 1 base and J 0 bases; nucleotides not matched to a gene: 2. Here the CDR3 reads CASSEGQGSSYEQYF. Written as DNA, the CDR3 is TGTGCCAGCAGTGAAGGACAGGGGAGCTCCTACGAGCAGTACTTC.

This clonotype was recorded at least ten times. The rearrangement links TRBV6-1 to TRBJ1-3; 9 nucleotides align to TRBD1. CDR1 is MNHNS, CDR2 SASEGT, per germline. The CDR3 length is 16 residues. V gave up 1 base and J gave up 3 bases; unmatched junction bases: 4. CDR3 bases: TGTGCCAGCAGTGAAGTATGGACAGGGGATGGAAACACCATATATTTT. Its translation is CASSEVWTGDGNTIYF.

This clonotype has just a few counts. The chain recombines TRBV6-2 or TRBV6-3 with TRBJ1-1; 7 bases match TRBD1. The CDR3 loop spans 15 amino acids. Per germline, CDR1 MNHEY and CDR2 SVGEGT. V lost 4 bases and J lost 4; bases outside the gene matches: 9. CDR3 DNA: TGTGCCAGCAGTTCCAGGACAGGCGGATTCACTGAAGCTTTCTTT. Amino acid sequence: CASSSRTGGFTEAFF.

This clonotype was detected ten times or more. The chain is built from TRBV6-1 and TRBJ1-5; D remains ambiguous. Trimming removed 3 bases from V and 6 bases from J, with 6 bases in between. This CDR3 spans 12 amino acids. Germline CDR1 reads MNHNS; CDR2 reads SASEGT. The CDR3 region has the DNA TGTGCCAGCAGTGAGGGTGGTCAGCCCCAGCATTTT. Amino acid sequence: CASSEGGQPQHF.

This clonotype has at least ten counts. A much larger clone is a single base away; this may be a read error. This likely comes from a read error, as the CDR3 has no conserved phenylalanine or tryptophan at its end. The chain has TRBV20-1 and TRBJ2-7, with unresolved D. V was shortened by 4 bases and J by 4 bases, with 14 bases between the two germline ends. The CDR3 has 13 amino acids. Per germline, CDR1 DFQATT and CDR2 SNEGSKA (reference sequence). The CDR3 nucleotides read TGCAGTGCTAAAAGACCCACAGATTACGAGCAGTACCTC. Translated: CSAKRPTDYEQYL.

In this sample, this clonotype turned up many times. V and J are TRBV5-1 and TRBJ2-7; 11 bases are a match to TRBD2. The junction had 5 bases not matched to a gene; V was cut back by 0 bases and J by 6 bases. The CDR3 is made up of 15 amino acids. CDR1 is SGHRS and CDR2 is YFSETQ in the germline V gene. This CDR3 is CASSLETSGMGEQYF. CDR3 bases: TGCGCCAGCAGCTTGGAGACTAGCGGGATGGGCGAGCAGTACTTC.

This clonotype was detected many times. The rearrangement joins TRBV12-3 or TRBV12-4 to TRBJ2-7; no clear D. V was shortened by 2 bases and J by 0 bases, with 8 bases between the two germline ends. This CDR3 has 14 amino acids. The CDR3 region is CASSLKRFSYEQYF. CDR3 sequence (DNA): TGTGCCAGCAGTTTAAAGCGCTTCTCCTACGAGCAGTACTTC.

This clonotype was observed a handful of times. The chain carries TRBV6-2 or TRBV6-3 and TRBJ2-7; D gene ambiguous. Germline CDR1 is MNHEY and CDR2 is SVGEGT. The CDR3 totals 11 residues. V gave up 6 bases and J gave up 5 bases, with 8 bases separating them. CDR3 nucleotide sequence: TGTGCCAGCAGCAGTTCCCACGAGCAGTACTTC. It encodes CASSSSHEQYF.